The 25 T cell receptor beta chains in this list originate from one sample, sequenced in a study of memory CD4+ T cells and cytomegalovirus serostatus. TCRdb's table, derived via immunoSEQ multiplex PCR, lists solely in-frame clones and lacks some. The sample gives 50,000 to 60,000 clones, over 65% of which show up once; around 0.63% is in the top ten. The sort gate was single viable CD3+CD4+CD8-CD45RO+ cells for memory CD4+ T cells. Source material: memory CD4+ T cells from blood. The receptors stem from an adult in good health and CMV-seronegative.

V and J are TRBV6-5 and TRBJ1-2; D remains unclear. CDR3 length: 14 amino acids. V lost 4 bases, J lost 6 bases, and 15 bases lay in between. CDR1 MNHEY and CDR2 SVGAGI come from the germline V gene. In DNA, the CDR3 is TGTGCCAGCAGTTTCGGACGAGACAACAATGGCTACACCTTC. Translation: CASSFGRDNNGYTF.

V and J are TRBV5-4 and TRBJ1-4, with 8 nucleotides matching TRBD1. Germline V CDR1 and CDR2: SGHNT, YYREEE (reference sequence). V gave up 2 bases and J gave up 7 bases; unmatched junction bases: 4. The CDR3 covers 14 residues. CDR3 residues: CASSFTGQGEKLFF. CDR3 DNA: TGTGCCAGCAGCTTTACAGGACAGGGTGAAAAACTGTTTTTT.

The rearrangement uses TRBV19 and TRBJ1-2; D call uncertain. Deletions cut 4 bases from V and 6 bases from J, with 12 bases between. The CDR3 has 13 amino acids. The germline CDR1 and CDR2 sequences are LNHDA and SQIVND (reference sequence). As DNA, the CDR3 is TGTGCCAGTAGTAAAACGGGAGGGAATGGCTACACCTTC. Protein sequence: CASSKTGGNGYTF.

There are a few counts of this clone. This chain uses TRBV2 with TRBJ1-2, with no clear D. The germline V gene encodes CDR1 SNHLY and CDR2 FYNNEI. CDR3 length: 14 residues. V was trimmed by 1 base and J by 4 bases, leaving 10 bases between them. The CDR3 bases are TGTGCCAGCAGTGAAGAGCGCCGCAGCTATGGCTACACCTTC. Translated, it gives CASSEERRSYGYTF.

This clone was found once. CDR3 amino acids: CASSTLDRGISGYGYTF. The CDR3 nucleotides are TGTGCCAGCAGCACCCTGGACAGGGGGATTTCAGGGTATGGCTACACCTTC. V usage is TRBV5-4 and J usage is TRBJ1-2; TRBD1 matches at 10 bases. After removal of 4 bases from V and 5 bases from J, the junction contained 14 bases not matched to a gene. Per the germline V gene, CDR1 is SGHNT and CDR2 is YYREEE (reference sequence). CDR3 length: 17 residues.

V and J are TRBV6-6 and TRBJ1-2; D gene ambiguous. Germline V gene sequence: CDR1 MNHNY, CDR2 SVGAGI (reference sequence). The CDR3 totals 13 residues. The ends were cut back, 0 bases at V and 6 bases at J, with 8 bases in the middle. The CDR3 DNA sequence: TGTGCCAGCAGTTACTCAGGGCTGGATGGCTACACCTTC. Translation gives CASSYSGLDGYTF.

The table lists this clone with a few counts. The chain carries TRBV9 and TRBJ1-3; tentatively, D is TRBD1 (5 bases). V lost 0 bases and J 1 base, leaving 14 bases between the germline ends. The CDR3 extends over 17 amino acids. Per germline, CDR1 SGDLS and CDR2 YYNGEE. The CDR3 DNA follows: TGTGCCAGCAGCGTAGCCGGACATGGAGGTTCTGGAAACACCATATATTTT. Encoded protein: CASSVAGHGGSGNTIYF.

The CDR3 is CASSLVTGSGYTF. DNA for the CDR3: TGTGCCAGCAGCTTAGTGACAGGGAGCGGCTACACCTTC. V gene TRBV13 combines with J gene TRBJ1-2; 7 bases match TRBD1. The germline V gene encodes CDR1 PRHDT and CDR2 FYEKMQ (reference sequence). The CDR3 length is 13 residues. The ends lost 1 base at V and 8 bases at J; junction bases unmatched: 4.

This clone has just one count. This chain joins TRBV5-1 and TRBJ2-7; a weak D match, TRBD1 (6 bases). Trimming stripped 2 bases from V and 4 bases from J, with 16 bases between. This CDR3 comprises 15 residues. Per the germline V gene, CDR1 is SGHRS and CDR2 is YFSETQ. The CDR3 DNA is TGCGCCAGCAGCTTAACGACAGGCGCATCATACGAGCAGTACTTC. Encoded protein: CASSLTTGASYEQYF. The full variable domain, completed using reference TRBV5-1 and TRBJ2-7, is KAGVTQTPRYLIKTRGQQVTLSCSPISGHRSVSWYQQTPGQGLQFLFEYFSETQRNKGNFPGRFSGRQFSNSRSEMNVSTLELGDSALYLCASSLTTGASYEQYFGPGTRLTVT.

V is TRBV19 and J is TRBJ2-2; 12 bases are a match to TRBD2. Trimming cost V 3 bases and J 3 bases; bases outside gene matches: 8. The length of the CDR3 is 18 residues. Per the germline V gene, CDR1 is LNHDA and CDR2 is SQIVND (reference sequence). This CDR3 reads CASSIGRLAGVYTGELFF. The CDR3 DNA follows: TGTGCCAGTAGTATTGGGAGACTAGCGGGGGTTTACACCGGGGAGCTGTTTTTT.

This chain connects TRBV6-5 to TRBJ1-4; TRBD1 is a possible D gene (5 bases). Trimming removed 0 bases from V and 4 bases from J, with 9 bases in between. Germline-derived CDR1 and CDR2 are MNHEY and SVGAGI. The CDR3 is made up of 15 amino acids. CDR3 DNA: TGTGCCAGCAGTTACTCGGGGCAGAGTAATGAAAAACTGTTTTTT. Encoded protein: CASSYSGQSNEKLFF.

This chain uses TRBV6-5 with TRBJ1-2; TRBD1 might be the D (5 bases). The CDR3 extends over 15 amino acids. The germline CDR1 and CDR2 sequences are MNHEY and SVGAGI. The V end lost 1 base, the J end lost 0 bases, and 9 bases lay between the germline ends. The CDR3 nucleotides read TGTGCCAGCAGTTACTTTGGGGGAGCTAACTATGGCTACACCTTC. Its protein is CASSYFGGANYGYTF.

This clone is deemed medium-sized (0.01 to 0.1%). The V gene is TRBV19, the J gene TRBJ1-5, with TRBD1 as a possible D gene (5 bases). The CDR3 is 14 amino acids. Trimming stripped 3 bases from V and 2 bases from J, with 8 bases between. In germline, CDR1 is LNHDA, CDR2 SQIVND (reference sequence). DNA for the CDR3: TGTGCCAGTAGTATTTTGGGGGGCAATCAGCCCCAGCATTTT. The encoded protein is CASSILGGNQPQHF.

The CDR3 is CASRTRGLGQPQHF. The DNA for the CDR3 is TGTGCCAGCAGGACTCGAGGGCTGGGCCAGCCCCAGCATTTT. V usage is TRBV27 and J usage is TRBJ1-5; D gene ambiguous. V was clipped by 6 bases and J by 7 bases, with 16 bases between them. The germline V gene encodes CDR1 MNHEY and CDR2 SMNVEV (reference sequence). The CDR3 loop spans 14 amino acids.

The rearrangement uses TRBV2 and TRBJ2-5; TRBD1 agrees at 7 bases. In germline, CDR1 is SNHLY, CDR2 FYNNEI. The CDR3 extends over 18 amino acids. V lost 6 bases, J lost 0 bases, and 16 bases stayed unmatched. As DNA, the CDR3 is TGTGCCAGCAGGGTAAATTTCAGACAGGGCTATGACCAAGAGACCCAGTACTTC. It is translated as CASRVNFRQGYDQETQYF. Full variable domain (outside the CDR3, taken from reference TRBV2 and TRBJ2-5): EPEVTQTPSHQVTQMGQEVILRCVPISNHLYFYWYRQILGQKVEFLVSFYNNEISEKSEIFDDQFSVERPDGSNFTLKIRSTKLEDSAMYFCASRVNFRQGYDQETQYFGPGTRLLVL.

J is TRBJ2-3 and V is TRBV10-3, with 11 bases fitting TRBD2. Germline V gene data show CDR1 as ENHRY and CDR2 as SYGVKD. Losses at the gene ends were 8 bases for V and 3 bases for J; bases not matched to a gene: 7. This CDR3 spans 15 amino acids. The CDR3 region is CAIAGLAGGTDTQYF. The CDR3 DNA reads TGTGCCATCGCCGGGCTAGCGGGGGGTACAGATACGCAGTATTTT.

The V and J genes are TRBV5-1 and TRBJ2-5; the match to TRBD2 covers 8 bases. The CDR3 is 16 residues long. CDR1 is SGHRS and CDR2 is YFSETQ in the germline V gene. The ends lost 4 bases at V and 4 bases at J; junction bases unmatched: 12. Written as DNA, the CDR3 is TGCGCCAGCAGCCTCGGAACGGGGGGGCTCGGAGAGACCCAGTACTTC. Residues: CASSLGTGGLGETQYF.

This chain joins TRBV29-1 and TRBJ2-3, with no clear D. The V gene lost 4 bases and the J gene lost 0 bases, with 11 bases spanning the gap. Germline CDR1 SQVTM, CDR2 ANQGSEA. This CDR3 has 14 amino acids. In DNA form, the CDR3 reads TGCAGCGTTGTTGACCCTTCTAGCACAGATACGCAGTATTTT. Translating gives CSVVDPSSTDTQYF.

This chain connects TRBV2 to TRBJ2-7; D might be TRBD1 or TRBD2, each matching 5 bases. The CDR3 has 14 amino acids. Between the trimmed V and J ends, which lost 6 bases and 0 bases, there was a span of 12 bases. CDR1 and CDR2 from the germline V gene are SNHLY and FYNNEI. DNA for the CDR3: TGTGCCAGCAGAGCAGGGACCACCTCCTACGAGCAGTACTTC. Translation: CASRAGTTSYEQYF.

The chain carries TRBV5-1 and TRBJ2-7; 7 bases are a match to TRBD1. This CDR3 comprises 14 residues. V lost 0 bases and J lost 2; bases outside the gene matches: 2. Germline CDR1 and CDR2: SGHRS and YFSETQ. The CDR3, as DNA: TGCGCCAGCAGCTTGGCGGGACAGACCTACGAGCAGTACTTC. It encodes CASSLAGQTYEQYF.

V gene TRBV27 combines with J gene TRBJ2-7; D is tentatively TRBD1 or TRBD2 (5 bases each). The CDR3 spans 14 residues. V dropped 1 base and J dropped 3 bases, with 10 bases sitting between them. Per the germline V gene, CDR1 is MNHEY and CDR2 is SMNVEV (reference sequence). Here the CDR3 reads CASSLWAGSYEQYF. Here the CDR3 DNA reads TGTGCCAGCAGTTTATGGGCAGGGAGCTACGAGCAGTACTTC.

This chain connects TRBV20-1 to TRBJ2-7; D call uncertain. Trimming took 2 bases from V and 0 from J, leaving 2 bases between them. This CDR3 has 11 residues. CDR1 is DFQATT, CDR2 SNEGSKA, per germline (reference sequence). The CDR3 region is CSARLSYEQYF. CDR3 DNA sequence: TGCAGTGCTAGACTCTCCTACGAGCAGTACTTC.

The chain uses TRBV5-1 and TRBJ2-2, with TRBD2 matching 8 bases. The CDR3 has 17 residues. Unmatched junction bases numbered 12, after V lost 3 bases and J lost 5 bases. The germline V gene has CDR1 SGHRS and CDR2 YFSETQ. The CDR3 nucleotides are TGCGCCAGCAGCTCTACCCATCCGGGGGGGAGGACCGGGGAGCTGTTTTTT. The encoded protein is CASSSTHPGGRTGELFF.

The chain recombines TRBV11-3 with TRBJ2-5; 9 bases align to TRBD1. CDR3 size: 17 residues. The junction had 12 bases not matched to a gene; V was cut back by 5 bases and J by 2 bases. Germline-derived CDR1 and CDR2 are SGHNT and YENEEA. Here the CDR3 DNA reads TGTGCCAGCAGCCCCGGGACAGGGCTCTGGTGGCAAGAGACCCAGTACTTC. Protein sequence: CASSPGTGLWWQETQYF.

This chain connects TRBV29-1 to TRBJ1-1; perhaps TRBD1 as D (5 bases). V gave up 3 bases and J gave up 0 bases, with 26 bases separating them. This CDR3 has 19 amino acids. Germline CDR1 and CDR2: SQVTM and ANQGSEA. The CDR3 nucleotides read TGCAGCGTTGAGGTTCAGGCCGGATGGGCGGGGGGGATGAACACTGAAGCTTTCTTT. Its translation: CSVEVQAGWAGGMNTEAFF.